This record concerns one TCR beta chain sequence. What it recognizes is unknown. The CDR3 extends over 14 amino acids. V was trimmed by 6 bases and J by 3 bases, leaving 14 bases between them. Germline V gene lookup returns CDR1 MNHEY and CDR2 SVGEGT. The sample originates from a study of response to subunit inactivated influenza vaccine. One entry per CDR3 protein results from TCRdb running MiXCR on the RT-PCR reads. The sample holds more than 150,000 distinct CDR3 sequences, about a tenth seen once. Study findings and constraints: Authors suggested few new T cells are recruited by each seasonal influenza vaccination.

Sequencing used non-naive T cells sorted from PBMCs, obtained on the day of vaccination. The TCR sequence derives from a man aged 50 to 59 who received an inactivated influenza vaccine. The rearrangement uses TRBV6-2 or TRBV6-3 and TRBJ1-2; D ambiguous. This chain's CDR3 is CASSDVGVYYGYTF. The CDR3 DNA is TGTGCCAGCAGCGACGTCGGGGTCTACTATGGCTACACCTTC.